The next 21 T cell receptor beta chains were all read from a single sample in a study of response to subunit inactivated influenza vaccine. MiXCR was run by TCRdb on the RT-PCR reads, yielding one entry per CDR3 protein. Of about 540,000 distinct CDR3 sequences in the sample, 14% were seen once. The sequenced sample was PBMCs from blood, obtained 12 days after vaccination. The receptors were gathered from a man aged 50-59 years who received an inactivated influenza vaccine.

The chain links TRBV7-9 to TRBJ2-7; 10 bases line up with TRBD2. From germline, CDR1 is SEHNR and CDR2 FQNEAQ (reference sequence). The CDR3 sequence is 17 residues long. Trimming removed 3 bases from V and 2 bases from J; junction bases left unmatched: 10. CDR3 DNA: TGTGCCAGCAGCTTGGGGCTAGCGGGAGAAGTGGCCTACGAGCAGTACTTC. Translation gives CASSLGLAGEVAYEQYF.

The chain has TRBV4-3 and TRBJ2-7; no reliable D call. The CDR3 extends over 13 amino acids. Trimming pared 0 bases from V and 7 bases from J, leaving 10 bases between. Germline V gene sequence: CDR1 LGHNA, CDR2 YSLEER. The CDR3 DNA reads TGCGCCAGCAGCCAAGATCCGGCTTCTGAGCAGTACTTC. Encoded protein: CASSQDPASEQYF.

V and J are TRBV7-6 and TRBJ2-7; a weak D match, TRBD2 (5 bases). CDR3 length equals 13 residues. V was clipped by 1 base and J by 5 bases, with 9 bases between them. CDR1 and CDR2 (germline): SGHVS, FNYEAQ. In DNA, the CDR3 is TGTGCCAGCAGCTTAGGGTGGAGGAACGAGCAGTACTTC. This codes for CASSLGWRNEQYF.

The chain links TRBV6-5 to TRBJ2-1, with 8 bases matching TRBD2. The germline V gene has CDR1 MNHEY and CDR2 SVGAGI. V lost 2 bases, J lost 6 bases, and 9 bases stayed unmatched. The CDR3 totals 16 residues. The CDR3 reads CASSYETSVYLNEQFF. CDR3 coding DNA: TGTGCCAGCAGTTACGAGACTAGCGTCTACCTCAATGAGCAGTTCTTC.

This rearrangement joins TRBV29-1 to TRBJ2-1, with TRBD1 matching 8 bases. V gave up 6 bases and J gave up 5 bases; unmatched junction bases: 9. The CDR3 runs to 14 residues. Germline-derived CDR1 and CDR2 are SQVTM and ANQGSEA. The CDR3 spells CSVIRQGIDNEQFF. Here the CDR3 DNA reads TGCAGCGTAATACGACAGGGGATTGACAATGAGCAGTTCTTC.

The chain employs TRBV9 and TRBJ2-2; tentative D call: TRBD2 (5 bases). This CDR3 has 13 residues. Per the germline V gene, CDR1 is SGDLS and CDR2 is YYNGEE. The ends were cut back, 6 bases at V and 5 bases at J, with 11 bases in the middle. The CDR3 loop reads CASNQPGTGELFF. DNA for the CDR3: TGTGCCAGCAACCAACCGGGGACCGGGGAGCTGTTTTTT.

This clonotype was counted ten times or more. The chain carries TRBV5-4 and TRBJ2-4, with D hard to call. The V and J ends lost 0 bases and 0 bases respectively, with 22 bases between them. Germline CDR1 reads SGHNT; CDR2 reads YYREEE (reference sequence). This CDR3 has 20 amino acids. The CDR3 DNA reads TGTGCCAGCAGCTTGGCCGTCAGACCGTACTCTCTCTTAGCCAAAAACATTCAGTACTTC. Translating it yields CASSLAVRPYSLLAKNIQYF.

This clonotype was observed a handful of times. This chain joins TRBV7-2 and TRBJ2-2; D could derive from TRBD1 or TRBD2 (6 bases each). CDR1 and CDR2 (germline): SGHTA, FQGNSA. The CDR3 is made up of 13 amino acids. Trimming shortened V by 5 bases and J by 6 bases, and 10 bases separated the two germline ends. CDR3 DNA sequence: TGTGCCAGCAGCCAGGGGACTTCCGGGGAGCTGTTTTTT. It is translated as CASSQGTSGELFF.

J is TRBJ2-1 and V is TRBV11-2; 13 bases map to TRBD2. The CDR3 has 17 residues. Germline trimming cut 1 base from V and 9 bases from J; bases unmatched to any gene: 9. CDR1 and CDR2 from the germline V gene are SGHAT and FQNNGV. The DNA for the CDR3 is TGTGCCAGCAGCTTAGGGGGTACTAGCGGGAGGGTCGTTGAGCAGTTCTTC. Protein: CASSLGGTSGRVVEQFF.

The J gene is TRBJ2-5, the V gene TRBV5-5; 9 bases align to TRBD2. CDR1 and CDR2 from the germline V gene are SGHKS and YYEKEE (reference sequence). J was trimmed by 2 bases and V by 4 bases; bases with no gene match: 9. There are 16 residues in the CDR3. CDR3 region: CASSLRTSALQETQYF. Written as DNA, the CDR3 is TGTGCCAGCAGCCTGAGGACTAGCGCATTGCAAGAGACCCAGTACTTC.

This clonotype has a handful of counts. The gene calls are TRBV11-2 and TRBJ2-2; no definite D call. This CDR3 is built from 16 residues. Trimming shortened V by 4 bases and J by 2 bases, and 14 bases separated the two germline ends. The germline gives CDR1 SGHAT, CDR2 FQNNGV. In DNA form, the CDR3 reads TGTGCCAGCAGCTCGCCACGGATGGGTAACACCGGGGAGCTGTTTTTT. Amino acids: CASSSPRMGNTGELFF.

This clonotype showed up many times. The chain employs TRBV20-1 and TRBJ2-3; D not resolved. The CDR3 sequence is 13 residues long. The germline V gene encodes CDR1 DFQATT and CDR2 SNEGSKA (reference sequence). Trimming removed 3 bases at V and 7 bases at J, with 14 bases between. The CDR3 DNA is TGCAGTGCTAGGGACCCCGTAGTGAATACGCAGTATTTT. It specifies CSARDPVVNTQYF.

This sequence joins TRBV24-1 and TRBJ1-2, with D possibly TRBD1 on 5 matching bases. CDR3 length equals 13 residues. Deletions cut 0 bases from V and 7 bases from J, with 8 bases between. Per the germline V gene, CDR1 is KGHDR and CDR2 is SFDVKD. CDR3 DNA: TGTGCCACCAGTGATTTGCTTGGGGCTGGCTACACCTTC. Amino acid sequence: CATSDLLGAGYTF.

The genes are TRBV3-1 and TRBJ2-7; TRBD2 aligns across 12 bases. This CDR3 has 15 residues. Germline CDR1 LGHDT, CDR2 YNNKEL (reference sequence). Unmatched junction bases numbered 2, after V lost 2 bases and J lost 3 bases. DNA of the CDR3: TGTGCCAGCAGCCAACTAGCGGGGGGGCACTACGAGCAGTACTTC. Translation: CASSQLAGGHYEQYF.

CDR3 protein: CASRLEASFRLLGQFF. In DNA, the CDR3 is TGTGCAAGTCGCTTAGAGGCTAGTTTTAGGCTTTTAGGGCAGTTCTTC. V is TRBV12-2 and J is TRBJ2-1; the tabulated D call, TRBD2, remains unverified against the DNA. TRBV12-2 is marked as a pseudogene. The CDR3 sequence is 16 residues long.

The chain is built from TRBV7-9 and TRBJ1-5, with D possibly being TRBD1 (5 bases). The CDR3 is made up of 14 amino acids. Trimming took off 3 bases at V and 3 bases at J, with 9 bases between the two ends. Looked up from germline, CDR1 is SEHNR and CDR2 is FQNEAQ (reference sequence). The CDR3 DNA is TGTGCCAGCAGCTTTCCAGGGATCAATCAGCCCCAGCATTTT. This sequence encodes CASSFPGINQPQHF.

In the case of this clonotype: An end of the junction differs from the germline gene, which may be a read error. The rearrangement links TRBV28 to TRBJ2-3; D possibly corresponds to TRBD2 (5 bases). This CDR3 has 16 amino acids. CDR1 is MDHEN, CDR2 SYDVKM, per germline. The CDR3 DNA follows: TGTGCCAGCAGCTGGGCCTCGCACGGGAACACAGCTACGCAGTATTTT. It encodes CASSWASHGNTATQYF.

This clonotype has just a few counts. V usage is TRBV9 and J usage is TRBJ2-1; D is undetermined. V lost 0 bases and J lost 5, with 12 bases in between. Germline CDR1 SGDLS, CDR2 YYNGEE. CDR3 length equals 15 residues. CDR3 nucleotides: TGTGCCAGCAGCGTAGAGACTTCGAGGCACAATGAGCAGTTCTTC. This sequence encodes CASSVETSRHNEQFF.

This clonotype was observed a handful of times. The rearrangement uses TRBV11-1 and TRBJ2-2, with 8 bases lining up with TRBD1. The CDR3 consists of 14 residues. Germline values: CDR1 SGHAT, CDR2 FQDESV (reference sequence). J was trimmed by 7 bases and V by 3 bases; bases with no gene match: 4. CDR3 sequence reads: CASSFDRGSGELFF. The DNA for the CDR3 is TGTGCCAGCAGCTTTGACAGGGGAAGCGGGGAGCTGTTTTTT.

This clonotype was seen only once. The V call is TRBV3-1, the J call TRBJ2-7; a weak D match, TRBD1 (5 bases). The CDR3 sequence is 15 residues long. Germline V gives CDR1 LGHDT, CDR2 YNNKEL (reference sequence). The V end was cut by 1 base, the J end by 2 bases, with 12 bases between. The CDR3 DNA reads as TGTGCCAGCAGCCAAGTCTTAGGACAAGCCTACGAGCAGTACTTC. Its protein product is CASSQVLGQAYEQYF.

This clonotype has a handful of counts. The V call is TRBV9, the J call TRBJ2-6; D ambiguous. The CDR3 covers 10 residues. The germline V and J ends were trimmed by 7 bases and 9 bases, with 5 bases remaining between them. CDR1 is SGDLS, CDR2 YYNGEE, per germline. The DNA of the CDR3 is TGTGCCAGCGGTGGCAACGTCCTGACTTTC. It codes for CASGGNVLTF.